The 2 T cell receptor beta chains presented below share a single source sample, sequenced in a study of blood T cell repertoires in COVID-19. Measured with immunoSEQ multiplex PCR; TCRdb has only the in-frame clones, and not every one. Among some 200,000 clones listed, 83% were seen once. The specimen sequenced was peripheral blood. The source is a woman aged 25 to 45 with COVID-19, enrolled during active disease.

The V and J genes are TRBV6-2 or TRBV6-3 and TRBJ1-1, with TRBD1 as a possible D gene (5 bases). The CDR3 consists of 12 residues. V was shortened by 5 bases and J by 11 bases, with 15 bases between the two germline ends. The germline gives CDR1 MNHEY, CDR2 SVGEGT. The CDR3 loop is CASSDPGQAAFF. In DNA, the CDR3 is TGTGCCAGCAGTGACCCAGGGCAGGCGGCTTTCTTT.

The chain has TRBV18 and TRBJ2-3; 9 nucleotides line up with TRBD2. This CDR3 contains 16 residues. Germline values: CDR1 KGHSH, CDR2 LQKENI. With V trimmed by 5 bases and J by 4 bases, 10 bases remained unmatched. The CDR3 nucleotides are TGTGCCAGCTCATCCTTAGCGCGGGAGGGGGCAGATACGCAGTATTTT. Translating gives CASSSLAREGADTQYF.